The 9 T cell receptor beta chains below come from one sample, sequenced in a study of cytomegalovirus exposure and HLA in healthy donors (TCRdb year 2017). The library was obtained by the immunoSEQ multiplex PCR assay. The multiplex PCR relied on a mix of 60 forward primers for TCR Vbeta segments and 13 reverse primers for TCR Jbeta segments. TCRdb stores this immuneACCESS table with in-frame sequences only. Part of the clones is absent; in the studies checked, under half of the shortfall reflects unresolved V genes, and no reason is known for the rest. The sample records about 120,000 clones, more than 65% of which are singletons. The leading ten clones occupy about 5.8% of the sample. Specimen: PBMCs. The receptors were gathered from a young man in good health and CMV-seropositive.

The CDR3 DNA follows: TGTGCCAGCAGCATTATGGCGGGACTCTACTACGAGCAGTACTTC. This sequence encodes CASSIMAGLYYEQYF. The V call is TRBV11-2, the J call TRBJ2-7; D is perhaps TRBD2 (6 bases). Germline V gene sequence: CDR1 SGHAT, CDR2 FQNNGV. V shed 5 bases and J shed 3 bases, with 17 bases lying between them. This CDR3 is 15 amino acids long.

This clone showed up just once. At one boundary the junction diverges from the germline segment, which might be a read error. The chain uses TRBV7-9 and TRBJ2-1; 12 nucleotides agree with TRBD2. Germline CDR1 SEHNR, CDR2 FQNEAQ (reference sequence). This CDR3 is 16 amino acids long. The CDR3: CSSSSALAGGQGEQFF. The CDR3, as DNA: TGTTCCAGCAGCTCGGCACTAGCGGGGGGCCAGGGTGAGCAGTTCTTC.

This clone appeared a few times. This sequence joins TRBV7-9 and TRBJ2-7; TRBD2 might be the D (6 bases). Germline values: CDR1 SEHNR, CDR2 FQNEAQ (reference sequence). Trimming removed 1 base from V and 5 bases from J, with 15 bases in between. The CDR3 loop spans 15 amino acids. This CDR3 is CASSLDGRSGDEQYF. Written as DNA, the CDR3 is TGTGCCAGCAGCTTAGACGGGAGATCCGGGGACGAGCAGTACTTC. Combining the CDR3 with reference TRBV7-9 and TRBJ2-7 gives the whole variable domain DTGVSQNPRHKITKRGQNVTFRCDPISEHNRLYWYRQTLGQGPEFLTYFQNEAQLEKSRLLSDRFSAERPKGSFSTLEIQRTEQGDSAMYLCASSLDGRSGDEQYFGPGTRLTVT.

The chain carries TRBV6-4 and TRBJ2-5; no firm D call. In germline, CDR1 is MRHNA, CDR2 SNTAGT. CDR3 size: 15 residues. The ends were cut back, 4 bases at V and 4 bases at J, with 16 bases in the middle. This chain's CDR3 is CASSVFAGSSETQYF. In DNA form, the CDR3 reads TGTGCCAGCAGTGTCTTCGCAGGATCCTCAGAGACCCAGTACTTC.

This clone was observed once. The gene calls are TRBV9 and TRBJ2-1; 13 nucleotides line up with TRBD2. CDR3 length equals 14 residues. J gave up 9 bases and V 5 bases, and 5 bases lay outside the gene matches. CDR1 and CDR2 (germline): SGDLS, YYNGEE. CDR3 DNA: TGTGCCAGCAGTGGACGGACTAGCGGGAGTGAGCAGTTCTTC. This gives the protein CASSGRTSGSEQFF.

The rearrangement links TRBV18 to TRBJ1-2, with D hard to call. The V end lost 5 bases, the J end lost 5 bases, and 9 bases lay between the germline ends. The CDR3 contains 12 residues. Germline values: CDR1 KGHSH, CDR2 LQKENI. This CDR3 is CASSLRRYGYTF. CDR3 sequence (DNA): TGTGCCAGCTCATTACGGAGATATGGCTACACCTTC.

This clone was seen only a few times. The V and J genes are TRBV18 and TRBJ2-7, with TRBD1 as a possible D gene (5 bases). CDR3 length: 15 amino acids. The V end lost 7 bases, the J end lost 0 bases, and 16 bases lay between the germline ends. CDR1 and CDR2 from the germline V gene are KGHSH and LQKENI. The CDR3 sequence: CASLFTVTASYEQYF. The CDR3 DNA is TGTGCCAGCTTGTTCACCGTGACAGCCTCCTACGAGCAGTACTTC.

The chain uses TRBV11-2 and TRBJ1-4; D perhaps matches TRBD1 (5 bases). Germline V gene sequence: CDR1 SGHAT, CDR2 FQNNGV. The V end lost 5 bases, the J end lost 7 bases, and 14 bases lay between the germline ends. This CDR3 spans 14 amino acids. The CDR3, as DNA: TGTGCCAGCAGCCCATATCGGGGGAGTGAAAAACTGTTTTTT. Translation: CASSPYRGSEKLFF. The full variable domain, rest sourced from reference TRBV11-2 and TRBJ1-4, is EAGVAQSPRYKIIEKRQSVAFWCNPISGHATLYWYQQILGQGPKLLIQFQNNGVVDDSQLPKDRFSAERLKGVDSTLKIQPAKLEDSAVYLCASSPYRGSEKLFFGSGTQLSVL.

This chain links TRBV7-9 with TRBJ2-1, with 10 bases fitting TRBD2. Trimming at V came to 4 bases and at J to 7 bases, leaving 13 bases not matched to a gene. Germline assignment: CDR1 SEHNR and CDR2 FQNEAQ (reference sequence). This CDR3 comprises 17 residues. The CDR3 protein is CASSWDASGRAGNEQFF. DNA for the CDR3: TGTGCCAGCAGCTGGGATGCGAGCGGGAGGGCCGGTAATGAGCAGTTCTTC.